This T cell receptor (beta chain) emerged from a study of blood T cell repertoires in COVID-19. Study background: Collection of acute and convalescent COVID-19 samples took place in the United States, Italy and Spain. The cDNA or gDNA used as material had been derived from T cells, B-cell-depleted T cells, or PBMCs.

The CDR3 has 15 residues. Germline V gives CDR1 SGDLS, CDR2 YYNGEE. Trimming took 2 bases from V and 3 from J, leaving 15 bases between them. In the original workflow: Amplification of reference gene primers provided the estimated nucleated cell counts. Repertoires were generated with immunoSEQ multiplex PCR, while TCRdb's copy carries only in-frame clones and drops some. Clone size and V and J calls were adopted from that table, with D and trimming inferred from the DNA. The sample contains about 260,000 clones, approximately 83% of which appear only once. The rearrangement joins TRBV9 to TRBJ2-7; D is unclear. This receptor was obtained from a human donor in a cohort sampled during active COVID-19. Material for sequencing was peripheral blood. This CDR3 reads CASSVGSLGVYEQYF. The DNA for the CDR3 is TGTGCCAGCAGCGTTGGGTCCCTGGGCGTCTACGAGCAGTACTTC.